This section outlines one T cell receptor (beta chain) sequence together with its context. Its target is not known. Profiled with immunoSEQ multiplex PCR; TCRdb holds only in-frame clones, not every one. This table has roughly 150,000 clones, about nine tenths appearing once. This sample stems from a study of CD4+ T cells in melanoma. Whole-study results and caveats: In melanoma, neoantigen-specific CD4+ T cells reportedly differed in differentiation state. CD8+ T cell, macrophage and B cell function reportedly correlated with neoantigen-specific CD4+ T cells.

CDR3 length equals 16 residues. V dropped 2 bases and J dropped 2 bases, with 15 bases sitting between them. Germline-derived CDR1 and CDR2 are SGHDN and FVKESK. The sequence was obtained from a human donor with melanoma. V and J are TRBV14 and TRBJ2-5; the D call may be TRBD1 or TRBD2 (5 bases each). The CDR3 sequence is CASSQLKGTTQETQYF. CDR3 bases: TGTGCCAGCAGCCAATTAAAAGGGACCACTCAAGAGACCCAGTACTTC.